The 16 T cell receptor beta chains presented below share a single source sample, sequenced in a study of PD-1 blockade in mismatch repair-deficient tumors. TCRdb's table, derived via immunoSEQ multiplex PCR, lists solely in-frame clones and lacks some. Here the sample spans 90,000 to 120,000 clones, roughly four fifths being singletons. The sequencing here drew on peripheral blood, taken about eight months after starting pembrolizumab. These receptors all stem from an adult with mismatch repair-deficient cancer.

By sample share, this clone is medium-sized. This chain links TRBV6-5 with TRBJ1-2; a weak D match, TRBD1 (6 bases). V was pared by 5 bases and J by 0 bases, with 13 bases between. CDR1 and CDR2 (germline): MNHEY, SVGAGI. The length of the CDR3 is 15 residues. Here the CDR3 DNA reads TGTGCCAGCAGTCTGACCAGGGGCCCTAACTATGGCTACACCTTC. It encodes CASSLTRGPNYGYTF.

The V and J genes are TRBV5-4 and TRBJ1-2, with 7 bases that match TRBD1. The CDR3 is made up of 15 amino acids. Trimming took 6 bases from V and 6 from J; bases not matched to a gene: 14. Germline CDR1 reads SGHNT; CDR2 reads YYREEE (reference sequence). CDR3 in DNA: TGTGCCAGCATCCCAGAAGACAGGGTTAGTGATGGCTACACCTTC. Residues: CASIPEDRVSDGYTF. The whole variable domain, filled in from reference TRBV5-4 and TRBJ1-2, reads ETGVTQSPTHLIKTRGQQVTLRCSSQSGHNTVSWYQQALGQGPQFIFQYYREEENGRGNFPPRFSGLQFPNYSSELNVNALELDDSALYLCASIPEDRVSDGYTFGSGTRLTVV.

The chain is built from TRBV9 and TRBJ2-3; D unresolved. Per germline, CDR1 SGDLS and CDR2 YYNGEE. Trimming removed 0 bases at V and 0 bases at J, with 8 bases between. The CDR3 loop spans 15 amino acids. The CDR3 loop reads CASSVGQASTDTQYF. The CDR3 bases are TGTGCCAGCAGCGTAGGGCAAGCTAGCACAGATACGCAGTATTTT. Variable domain in full (rest from reference TRBV9 and TRBJ2-3): DSGVTQTPKHLITATGQRVTLRCSPRSGDLSVYWYQQSLDQGLQFLIQYYNGEERAKGNILERFSAQQFPDLHSELNLSSLELGDSALYFCASSVGQASTDTQYFGPGTRLTVL.

V is TRBV11-3 and J is TRBJ1-4; TRBD1 aligns across 7 bases. Germline assignment: CDR1 SGHNT and CDR2 YENEEA. V shed 5 bases and J 8 bases; nucleotides not matched to a gene: 11. The CDR3 is 15 amino acids. The CDR3, as DNA: TGTGCCAGCAGCGACCAAACAGGGGCCGGGGAAAAACTGTTTTTT. It specifies CASSDQTGAGEKLFF.

Written as DNA, the CDR3 is TGTGCCAGCAGAACGACAGGGGGTAAGGTCTACGAGCAGTACTTC. Protein sequence: CASRTTGGKVYEQYF. The chain uses TRBV5-4 and TRBJ2-7; 9 bases match TRBD1. CDR1 is SGHNT, CDR2 YYREEE, per germline (reference sequence). Trimming took 5 bases from V and 3 from J; bases not matched to a gene: 9. The CDR3 contains 15 residues.

The chain is built from TRBV27 and TRBJ2-3; 11 bases are a match to TRBD2. From germline, CDR1 is MNHEY and CDR2 SMNVEV (reference sequence). V shed 3 bases, J shed 2 bases, and the junction held 4 bases outside the gene matches. This CDR3 has 16 amino acids. CDR3 in amino acids: CASSLGLAATTDTQYF. CDR3 nucleotides: TGTGCCAGCAGTTTGGGACTAGCGGCTACCACAGATACGCAGTATTTT.

The chain couples TRBV7-8 to TRBJ1-5; 7 positions agree with TRBD1. Germline CDR1 and CDR2: SGHVS and FQNEAQ. CDR3 length: 14 amino acids. V trimming: 4 bases; J trimming: 5 bases; junction bases outside the gene matches: 5. The chain's CDR3 is CASSSDRLDQPQHF. The CDR3 region has the DNA TGTGCCAGCAGCTCGGACAGGTTAGATCAGCCCCAGCATTTT.

CDR3 sequence (DNA): TGTGCCAGCAGTTTATCGCTAGCCTCCAGCGAGCAGTACTTC. Residues: CASSLSLASSEQYF. V usage is TRBV27 and J usage is TRBJ2-7; D possibly corresponds to TRBD2 (5 bases). Germline CDR1 and CDR2: MNHEY and SMNVEV (reference sequence). The CDR3 extends over 14 amino acids. V was pared by 0 bases and J by 6 bases, with 12 bases between.

This clone has just one count. The chain links TRBV18 to TRBJ1-2, with 7 positions matching TRBD1. The trim removed 3 bases at V and 2 bases at J, leaving 3 bases unmatched. Germline V gives CDR1 KGHSH, CDR2 LQKENI. The CDR3 runs to 14 residues. The CDR3 reads CASSPGQANYGYTF. CDR3 nucleotides: TGTGCCAGCTCACCTGGACAGGCAAACTATGGCTACACCTTC.

The chain uses TRBV7-8 and TRBJ2-7; 14 bases align to TRBD2. The V gene's germline CDR1 is SGHVS and CDR2 FQNEAQ. Trimming took 5 bases from V and 5 from J; bases not matched to a gene: 8. This CDR3 contains 16 residues. The CDR3 bases are TGTGCCAGCAGCCTAAGGACTAGCGGGAGGTCGGACGAGCAGTACTTC. Its translation: CASSLRTSGRSDEQYF.

The gene calls are TRBV11-2 and TRBJ2-2, with unresolved D. The CDR3 is 14 amino acids. The germline gives CDR1 SGHAT, CDR2 FQNNGV. Trimming stripped 5 bases from V and 4 bases from J, with 11 bases between. In DNA form, the CDR3 reads TGTGCCAGCAGCCCTAGGTCGGGCACCGGGGAGCTGTTTTTT. Translating gives CASSPRSGTGELFF.

This CDR3 is CASSWKIGRGGTEAFF. The CDR3 DNA sequence: TGTGCCAGCAGCTGGAAGATCGGGAGGGGTGGGACTGAAGCTTTCTTT. The chain links TRBV27 to TRBJ1-1, with D perhaps TRBD1 (5 bases). Trimming left V 6 bases short and J 5 bases short, with 22 bases between. Germline loops: CDR1 MNHEY, CDR2 SMNVEV (reference sequence). The CDR3 sequence is 16 residues long.

The V call is TRBV29-1, the J call TRBJ2-7; D might be TRBD1 (6 bases). Germline CDR1 SQVTM, CDR2 ANQGSEA. Deletions cut 7 bases from V and 0 bases from J, with 10 bases between. CDR3 size: 12 residues. CDR3 in DNA: TGCAGCGCTGTGACAGGCTCCTACGAGCAGTACTTC. This codes for CSAVTGSYEQYF.

Note on this clone: At one end, the junction sequence differs from germline, possibly due to a read error. V gene TRBV20-1 combines with J gene TRBJ2-4; D call uncertain. The CDR3 length is 11 residues. The germline V gene has CDR1 DFQATT and CDR2 SNEGSKA (reference sequence). The CDR3 sequence is CSAREDGSTHF. DNA for the CDR3: TGCAGTGCTAGAGAGGACGGCTCGACCCACTTC.

The chain joins TRBV7-9 to TRBJ1-1; D is possibly TRBD1 (6 bases). Between the trimmed V and J ends, which lost 4 bases and 1 base, there was a span of 13 bases. The CDR3 runs to 15 residues. Germline CDR1 reads SEHNR; CDR2 reads FQNEAQ (reference sequence). The CDR3, as DNA: TGTGCCAGCAGCTCCGGGGGGCGGAAGAACACTGAAGCTTTCTTT. Its protein product is CASSSGGRKNTEAFF.

The rearrangement links TRBV2 to TRBJ2-1; possibly TRBD2 for D (5 bases). V shed 7 bases and J shed 4 bases, with 11 bases lying between them. Germline V gives CDR1 SNHLY, CDR2 FYNNEI. The CDR3 spans 13 residues. DNA for the CDR3: TGTGCCAGCATCGTTAGCGAGTACAATGAGCAGTTCTTC. Its protein product is CASIVSEYNEQFF.